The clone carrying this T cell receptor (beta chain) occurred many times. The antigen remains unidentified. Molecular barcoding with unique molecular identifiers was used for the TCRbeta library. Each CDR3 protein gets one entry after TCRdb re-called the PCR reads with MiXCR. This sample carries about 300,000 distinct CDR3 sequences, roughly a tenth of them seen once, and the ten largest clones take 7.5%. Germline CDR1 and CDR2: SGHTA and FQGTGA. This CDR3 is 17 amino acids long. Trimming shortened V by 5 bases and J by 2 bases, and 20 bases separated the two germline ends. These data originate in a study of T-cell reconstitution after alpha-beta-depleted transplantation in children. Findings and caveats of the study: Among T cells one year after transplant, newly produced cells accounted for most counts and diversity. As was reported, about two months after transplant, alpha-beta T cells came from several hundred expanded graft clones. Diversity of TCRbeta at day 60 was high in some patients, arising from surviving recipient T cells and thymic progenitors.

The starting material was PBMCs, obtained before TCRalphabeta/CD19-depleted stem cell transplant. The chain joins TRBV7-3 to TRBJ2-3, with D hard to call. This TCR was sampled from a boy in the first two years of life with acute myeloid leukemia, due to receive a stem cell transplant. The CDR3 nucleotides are TGTGCCAGCAGCCCCCACCCCCTGACTCAATCCACAGATACGCAGTATTTT. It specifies CASSPHPLTQSTDTQYF.